This T cell receptor (beta chain) is from a study of glioma-infiltrating T cells. V lost 4 bases and J lost 6, with 21 bases in between. CDR3 length: 16 amino acids. The germline CDR1 and CDR2 sequences are LGHDT and YNNKEL (reference sequence). This clonotype was found many times. The iRepertoire nested amplicon-rescue multiplex PCR amplified TCR alpha and beta CDR3s from RNA. TCRdb processed the multiplex PCR reads anew with MiXCR; each CDR3 protein has one entry. The table lists over 80,000 distinct CDR3 sequences, roughly 39% of them singletons. The V and J genes are TRBV3-1 and TRBJ1-1; no clear D. The sequenced sample was glioma tissue, nonneoplastic brain tissue, or PBMCs (not recorded which). This sequence originates from a human donor with low-grade glioma or glioblastoma, undergoing nonglioma brain surgery, or in good health (not recorded which). CDR3 nucleotides: TGTGCCAGCAGCCCCTGGGAGGGCCTGGGAGAGGCTGAAGCTTTCTTT. Translated: CASSPWEGLGEAEAFF.